Listed here are 28 T cell receptor beta chains from one sample, sequenced in a study of early T cells in non-severe SARS-CoV-2 infection. TCRdb passed the 5' RACE reads through MiXCR, listing each CDR3 protein once. Of about 50,000 distinct CDR3 sequences listed, about 6.3% are singletons. The specimen comprised whole blood, sampled at baseline. Receptor source: an adult who was a healthcare worker with PCR-confirmed SARS-CoV-2 infection or an uninfected control (not recorded which).

This clonotype occurred a few times. The J gene is TRBJ2-2, the V gene TRBV7-6; D is possibly TRBD1 (6 bases). CDR1 and CDR2 (germline): SGHVS, FNYEAQ. CDR3 size: 17 residues. V was clipped by 5 bases and J by 6 bases, with 22 bases between them. The CDR3 DNA reads TGTGCCAGCAGCCGACCCTCGGCACAGGGTCTTGCCGGGGAGCTGTTTTTT. Translated: CASSRPSAQGLAGELFF. Supplemented by reference TRBV7-6 and TRBJ2-2, the full variable domain reads GAGVSQSPRYKVTKRGQDVALRCDPISGHVSLYWYRQALGQGPEFLTYFNYEAQQDKSGLPNDRFSAERPEGSISTLTIQRTEQRDSAMYRCASSRPSAQGLAGELFFGEGSRLTVL.

Many counts were recorded for this clonotype. The rearrangement joins TRBV20-1 to TRBJ2-7, with D maybe TRBD1 (6 bases). The V gene's germline CDR1 is DFQATT and CDR2 SNEGSKA (reference sequence). The CDR3 has 14 amino acids. V was clipped by 6 bases and J by 2 bases, with 17 bases between them. The CDR3 reads CSAQRLGTPYEQYF. The CDR3 DNA reads as TGCAGTGCCCAAAGGTTGGGGACACCCTACGAGCAGTACTTC.

This clonotype appeared many times. The rearrangement joins TRBV30 to TRBJ1-4; D unclear. The CDR3 runs 11 residues. Trimming shortened V by 2 bases and J by 8 bases, and 6 bases separated the two germline ends. Looked up from germline, CDR1 is GTSNPN and CDR2 is SVGIG (reference sequence). CDR3 loop: CAWSTTEKLFF. The CDR3 DNA follows: TGTGCCTGGAGTACAACAGAAAAACTGTTTTTT.

This clonotype has only a few counts. The rearrangement joins TRBV30 to TRBJ1-2; unclear D gene. Trimming pared 7 bases from V and 0 bases from J, leaving 15 bases between. CDR1 GTSNPN and CDR2 SVGIG come from the germline V gene (reference sequence). This CDR3 contains 14 residues. CDR3 in amino acids: CASDGFGANYGYTF. The CDR3 nucleotides read TGTGCCTCGGACGGGTTCGGAGCTAACTATGGCTACACCTTC.

This clonotype was seen a few times. The chain couples TRBV5-5 to TRBJ2-3, with D hard to call. Trimming removed 2 bases from V and 5 bases from J, with 6 bases in between. The V gene's germline CDR1 is SGHKS and CDR2 YYEKEE (reference sequence). This CDR3 has 12 amino acids. The CDR3 spells CASSFDGDTQYF. The CDR3 nucleotides are TGTGCCAGCAGCTTTGACGGAGATACGCAGTATTTT. Combining the CDR3 with reference TRBV5-5 and TRBJ2-3 gives the whole variable domain DAGVTQSPTHLIKTRGQQVTLRCSPISGHKSVSWYQQVLGQGPQFIFQYYEKEERGRGNFPDRFSARQFPNYSSELNVNALLLGDSALYLCASSFDGDTQYFGPGTRLTVL.

This clonotype was counted many times. V is TRBV28 and J is TRBJ1-1; D is possibly TRBD1 (6 bases). Germline V lookup: CDR1 MDHEN, CDR2 SYDVKM. The CDR3 runs to 16 residues. The V end was cut by 6 bases, the J end by 0 bases, with 17 bases between. The CDR3 here is CASSRGGRWVNTEAFF. As DNA, the CDR3 is TGTGCCAGCAGCCGAGGGGGGCGATGGGTGAACACTGAAGCTTTCTTT.

The J gene is TRBJ2-7, the V gene TRBV6-2 or TRBV6-3; D is uncertain. The germline V gene has CDR1 MNHEY and CDR2 SVGEGT. V gave up 0 bases and J gave up 2 bases, with 5 bases separating them. The CDR3 loop spans 13 amino acids. The CDR3 bases are TGTGCCAGCAGTTACTCTGGCCCCTACGAGCAGTACTTC. Protein sequence: CASSYSGPYEQYF.

At least ten counts were recorded for this clonotype. The chain carries TRBV2 and TRBJ2-1, with TRBD1 matching 8 bases. This CDR3 has 14 residues. Unmatched junction bases numbered 6, after V lost 7 bases and J lost 4 bases. In germline, CDR1 is SNHLY, CDR2 FYNNEI. CDR3 loop: CASTRTGMYNEQFF. The CDR3 DNA reads as TGTGCCAGCACTAGGACAGGGATGTACAATGAGCAGTTCTTC.

Remarks on this clonotype: A much larger clone sits a single nucleotide away, making a read error possible. The gene calls are TRBV27 and TRBJ2-7; 9 bases fit TRBD2. From germline, CDR1 is MNHEY and CDR2 SMNVEV (reference sequence). V lost 5 bases to trimming and J lost 4 bases; unmatched junction nucleotides: 6. The CDR3 spans 14 residues. The CDR3 DNA reads TGTGCCAGCAGTGGGTCCAGCGGGGGGTACGAGCAGTACTTC. The encoded protein is CASSGSSGGYEQYF.

This clonotype occurred many times. The rearrangement links TRBV6-5 to TRBJ1-2, with a tentative D call TRBD1 (5 bases). V lost 6 bases and J 4 bases, leaving 12 bases between the germline ends. Germline CDR1 and CDR2: MNHEY and SVGAGI. The length of the CDR3 is 13 residues. CDR3 DNA: TGTGCCAGCAGGCAGGGCTTGGCCTATGGCTACACCTTC. Translated: CASRQGLAYGYTF.

The table lists this clonotype with many counts. CDR3 amino acids: CSVETALKGTVPYEQYF. The CDR3 DNA follows: TGCAGCGTTGAAACCGCCCTTAAAGGGACAGTCCCCTACGAGCAGTACTTC. J is TRBJ2-7 and V is TRBV29-1; 7 bases fit TRBD1. Germline trimming cut 2 bases from V and 2 bases from J; bases unmatched to any gene: 15. Germline CDR1 is SQVTM and CDR2 is ANQGSEA. The CDR3 sequence is 17 residues long.

This clonotype has just a few counts. The rearrangement links TRBV12-3 or TRBV12-4 to TRBJ1-4; D is unclear. The CDR3 covers 15 residues. Trimming removed 4 bases from V and 4 bases from J, with 13 bases in between. The CDR3 nucleotides read TGTGCCAGCAGTTCGCGGGCTTTGAGTAATGAAAAACTGTTTTTT. Protein sequence: CASSSRALSNEKLFF.

This clonotype appeared a few times. The rearrangement links TRBV6-2 or TRBV6-3 to TRBJ2-1; D possibly corresponds to TRBD1 (6 bases). Germline CDR1 and CDR2: MNHEY and SVGEGT. CDR3 length: 14 residues. The V and J ends lost 6 bases and 5 bases respectively, with 14 bases between them. The CDR3 DNA reads as TGTGCCAGCAGACCCGGGACAACCAACAATGAGCAGTTCTTC. Its protein is CASRPGTTNNEQFF.

This clonotype was seen at least ten times. The rearrangement uses TRBV20-1 and TRBJ1-5; 10 bases map to TRBD1. Germline V lookup: CDR1 DFQATT, CDR2 SNEGSKA (reference sequence). The CDR3 contains 14 residues. With 5 bases clipped from V and 5 bases from J, the junction kept 6 bases outside the gene matches. The DNA of the CDR3 is TGCAGTGCTTCCGGGACAGGGGAACATCAGCCCCAGCATTTT. Amino acids: CSASGTGEHQPQHF.

This clonotype was detected many times. The chain couples TRBV20-1 to TRBJ1-1, with D unresolved. The CDR3 is made up of 12 amino acids. The germline gives CDR1 DFQATT, CDR2 SNEGSKA (reference sequence). The V end lost 2 bases, the J end lost 7 bases, and 11 bases lay between the germline ends. The CDR3 here is CSARSQEIEAFF. CDR3 DNA: TGCAGTGCTAGATCTCAGGAAATTGAAGCTTTCTTT.

There are many counts of this clonotype. The J gene is TRBJ1-1, the V gene TRBV6-2 or TRBV6-3, with no clear D. CDR3 size: 15 residues. Trimming removed 4 bases at V and 6 bases at J, with 18 bases between. The V gene's germline CDR1 is MNHEY and CDR2 SVGEGT. CDR3: CASSFPPSSRPEAFF. The CDR3 bases are TGTGCCAGCAGTTTCCCCCCCTCGAGCCGACCTGAAGCTTTCTTT.

This sequence joins TRBV4-3 and TRBJ2-7; D might be TRBD2 (7 bases). The CDR3 consists of 15 residues. The ends were cut back, 3 bases at V and 5 bases at J, with 17 bases in the middle. The germline gives CDR1 LGHNA, CDR2 YSLEER. The CDR3 loop reads CASSQWPGGGDEQYF. The CDR3 nucleotides read TGCGCCAGCAGCCAGTGGCCGGGGGGCGGGGACGAGCAGTACTTC.

Ten or more counts support this clonotype. The chain employs TRBV2 and TRBJ2-7; D gene unclear. There are 14 residues in the CDR3. From germline, CDR1 is SNHLY and CDR2 FYNNEI. V was cut by 7 bases and J by 2 bases, with 15 bases left in between. Written as DNA, the CDR3 is TGTGCCAGCAACCCCGGTTACCCCACCTACGAGCAGTACTTC. Its translation is CASNPGYPTYEQYF.

V and J are TRBV10-3 and TRBJ2-7; D is perhaps TRBD2 (5 bases). Germline V gives CDR1 ENHRY, CDR2 SYGVKD. This CDR3 is 15 amino acids long. Trimming left V 2 bases short and J 5 bases short, with 16 bases between. The CDR3, as DNA: TGTGCCATCAGTGAGAACAGCCCGGGGAATGACGAGCAGTACTTC. Its translation: CAISENSPGNDEQYF.

This clonotype was seen more than once but under ten times. This rearrangement joins TRBV12-5 to TRBJ1-1; TRBD1 matches 7 bases. With V trimmed by 3 bases and J by 7 bases, 14 bases remained unmatched. CDR1 and CDR2 (germline): LGHNT, FRNRAP. The CDR3 is made up of 16 amino acids. CDR3 nucleotides: TGTGCTAGTGGTTTCACCCCGCTCGGACAGGATCATGAAGCTTTCTTT. This translates into CASGFTPLGQDHEAFF.

The chain employs TRBV6-2 or TRBV6-3 and TRBJ2-1; D not resolved. CDR1 is MNHEY, CDR2 SVGEGT, per germline. V lost 1 base and J lost 9, with 10 bases in between. The CDR3 spans 13 residues. In nucleotides, the CDR3 is TGTGCCAGCAGTTACTTCGCGGTCAGTGAGCAGTTCTTC. It codes for CASSYFAVSEQFF.

The V and J genes are TRBV5-1 and TRBJ1-3; no reliable D call. V lost 4 bases, J lost 0 bases, and 14 bases lay in between. Per the germline V gene, CDR1 is SGHRS and CDR2 is YFSETQ. This CDR3 spans 16 amino acids. This CDR3 reads CASSGLGSSSGNTIYF. The CDR3 DNA reads TGCGCCAGCAGCGGTCTGGGAAGCAGCTCTGGAAACACCATATATTTT.

The chain recombines TRBV10-1 with TRBJ2-4; tentative D call: TRBD2 (5 bases). Germline CDR1 and CDR2: WNHNN and SYGVQD (reference sequence). The CDR3 covers 17 residues. V lost 7 bases and J 2 bases, leaving 21 bases between the germline ends. This CDR3 reads CASMPPREAKPKNIQYF. The CDR3, as DNA: TGCGCCAGCATGCCCCCTCGGGAAGCAAAGCCCAAAAACATTCAGTACTTC.

This clonotype was seen a few times. V is TRBV7-8 and J is TRBJ1-3; D possibly corresponds to TRBD1 (6 bases). This CDR3 comprises 14 residues. Germline V gene lookup returns CDR1 SGHVS and CDR2 FQNEAQ. V gave up 5 bases and J gave up 4 bases, with 12 bases separating them. CDR3 sequence reads: CASSPDRFGNTIYF. The CDR3 DNA is TGTGCCAGCAGCCCCGACAGGTTCGGAAACACCATATATTTT.

This chain uses TRBV6-2 or TRBV6-3 with TRBJ2-3; TRBD2 matches 11 bases. Germline values: CDR1 MNHEY, CDR2 SVGEGT. This CDR3 spans 16 amino acids. V gave up 7 bases and J gave up 6 bases; unmatched junction bases: 12. CDR3 DNA: TGTGCCAGCACCGGACCCCGGGCTAGCGGGGGGGATACGCAGTATTTT. Its protein product is CASTGPRASGGDTQYF.

Concerning this clonotype: Just one base apart from a much larger clone, this may be a read error. This CDR3 is missing its conserved last phenylalanine or tryptophan, likely due to a read error. The chain links TRBV29-1 to TRBJ1-2; D gene uncertain. Per the germline V gene, CDR1 is SQVTM and CDR2 is ANQGSEA. V dropped 4 bases and J dropped 8 bases, with 5 bases sitting between them. The CDR3 totals 9 residues. CDR3 in amino acids: CSVAPGYTS. In DNA form, the CDR3 reads TGCAGCGTTGCCCCGGGCTACACCTCC.

In this sample, this clonotype turned up many times. The chain combines TRBV12-3 or TRBV12-4 with TRBJ1-2, with TRBD1 matching over 8 bases. This CDR3 is 13 amino acids long. Trimming removed 6 bases from V and 7 bases from J; junction bases left unmatched: 7. The CDR3 nucleotides read TGTGCCAGCAGCCAGGGACAGGTTTTTGGCTACACCTTC. Protein: CASSQGQVFGYTF.

This clonotype has a count of ten or more. The J gene is TRBJ1-5, the V gene TRBV20-1; D may be TRBD1 (5 bases). The V and J ends lost 4 bases and 2 bases respectively, with 9 bases between them. Germline assignment: CDR1 DFQATT and CDR2 SNEGSKA (reference sequence). This CDR3 region has 13 residues. In DNA, the CDR3 is TGCAGTGCTACCCAGGGAGGCAATCAGCCCCAGCATTTT. Amino acids: CSATQGGNQPQHF.